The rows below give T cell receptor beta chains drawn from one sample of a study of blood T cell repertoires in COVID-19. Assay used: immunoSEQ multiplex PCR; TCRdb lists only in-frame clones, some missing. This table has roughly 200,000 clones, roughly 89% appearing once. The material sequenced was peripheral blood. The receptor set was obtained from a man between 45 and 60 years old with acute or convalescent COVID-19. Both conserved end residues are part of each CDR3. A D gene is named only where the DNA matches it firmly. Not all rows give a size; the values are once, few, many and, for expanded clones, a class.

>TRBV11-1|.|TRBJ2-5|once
TGTGCCAGCAGCCCCCCAGGGGCAGAGACCCAGTACTTC
CASSPPGAETQYF
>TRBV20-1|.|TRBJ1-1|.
TGCAGTGCTAGTTCGGGACTGATGAACACTGAAGCTTTCTTT
CSASSGLMNTEAFF
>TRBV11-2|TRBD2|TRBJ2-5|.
TGTGCCAGCAGCTTAGATCTCACTAGCGGGAGACGGACCCAGTACTTC
CASSLDLTSGRRTQYF
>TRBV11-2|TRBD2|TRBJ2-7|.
TGTGTATGCGGGAGAGGGTACGAGCAGTACTTC
CVCGRGYEQYF
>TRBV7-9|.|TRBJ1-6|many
TGTGCCAGCAGCTTCTCGACAGATAATTCACCCCTCCACTTT
CASSFSTDNSPLHF
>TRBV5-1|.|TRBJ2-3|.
TGCGCCAGCAGCTTACTAGCTATCACAGATACGCAGTATTTT
CASSLLAITDTQYF
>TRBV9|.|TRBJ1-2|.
TGTGCCAGCAGCGGACACAGGGTTAACTATGGCTACACCTTC
CASSGHRVNYGYTF
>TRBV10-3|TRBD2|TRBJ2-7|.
TGTGCCATCATGCCTAGCGGGAGACCCTACGAGCAGTACTTC
CAIMPSGRPYEQYF
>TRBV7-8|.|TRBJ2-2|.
TGTGCCAGCAGGCCGACAGACACCGGGGAGCTGTTTTTT
CASRPTDTGELFF
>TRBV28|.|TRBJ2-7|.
TGTGCCAGCAGTTTTTTCGACTCGGGCGAGCAGTACTTC
CASSFFDSGEQYF
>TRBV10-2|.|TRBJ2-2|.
TGCGCCAGTAGAGGCTTGGTGGGGCGAAACACCGGGGAGCTGTTTTTT
CASRGLVGRNTGELFF
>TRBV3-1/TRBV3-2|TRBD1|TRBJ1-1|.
TGTGCCAGCACCCTACAGGGGTTCACTGAAGCTTTCTTT
CASTLQGFTEAFF
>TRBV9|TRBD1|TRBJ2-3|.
TGTGCCAGCAGCGTAGCAGGGGGTGGCACAGATACGCAGTATTTT
CASSVAGGGTDTQYF
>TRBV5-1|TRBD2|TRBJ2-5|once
TGCGCCAGCAGCAAAAGACTAGCGGGAGGGCAAGAGACCCAGTACTTC
CASSKRLAGGQETQYF
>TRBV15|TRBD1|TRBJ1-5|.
TGTGCCACCAGCAGAGAAGGGGGCCTTGGCAATCAGCCCCAGCATTTT
CATSREGGLGNQPQHF
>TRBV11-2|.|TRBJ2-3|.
TGTGCCAGCAGCCCGACAGGTGGATCAGATACGCAGTATTTT
CASSPTGGSDTQYF
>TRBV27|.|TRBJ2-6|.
TGTGCCAGCACGGGTCATGGGGCCAACGTCCTGACTTTC
CASTGHGANVLTF
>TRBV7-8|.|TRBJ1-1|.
TGTGCCAGCAGCCCTAGGTTAAGGGGTTATCAAGCTCGTGCCACCCCTTTGGGCACTGAAGCTTTCTTT
CASSPRLRGYQARATPLGTEAFF
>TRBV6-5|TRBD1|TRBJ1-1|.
TGTGCCAGCAGTTACACGTCGCGACAGGGCGGCACTGAAGCTTTCTTT
CASSYTSRQGGTEAFF